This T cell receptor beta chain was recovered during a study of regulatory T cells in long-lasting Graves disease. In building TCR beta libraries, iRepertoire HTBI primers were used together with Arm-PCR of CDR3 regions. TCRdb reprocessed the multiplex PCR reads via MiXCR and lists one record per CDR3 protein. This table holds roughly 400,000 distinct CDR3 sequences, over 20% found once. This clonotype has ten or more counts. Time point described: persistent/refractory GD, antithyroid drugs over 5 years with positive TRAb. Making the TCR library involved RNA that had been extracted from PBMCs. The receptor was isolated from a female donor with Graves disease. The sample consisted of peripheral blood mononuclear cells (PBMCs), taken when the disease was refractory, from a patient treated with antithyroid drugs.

CDR3 loop: CASSSQGAHTEAFF. CDR3 DNA: TGTGCCAGCAGTTCCCAGGGGGCCCACACTGAAGCTTTCTTT. This chain uses TRBV6-2 or TRBV6-3 with TRBJ1-1, with 8 bases lining up with TRBD1. Germline assignment: CDR1 MNHEY and CDR2 SVGEGT. The CDR3 length is 14 residues. Losses at the gene ends were 4 bases for V and 3 bases for J; bases not matched to a gene: 4.